This T cell receptor beta chain was sequenced for a study of blood T cell repertoires in COVID-19. Across the study: Acute and convalescent COVID-19 samples came from the United States, Italy and Spain. Sample material is recorded as cDNA or gDNA derived from T cells, B-cell-depleted T cells, or PBMCs.

Original processing methods: It was from reference gene primer amplification that nucleated cell counts were estimated. Produced via immunoSEQ multiplex PCR; TCRdb's table is partial and in-frame only. Clone size and V and J calls were adopted from that table, with D and trimming inferred from the DNA. In the table there are around 140,000 clones, 88% of which are singletons. The ends lost 7 bases at V and 4 bases at J; junction bases unmatched: 8. The germline V gene has CDR1 MNHEY and CDR2 SVGAGI. The CDR3 runs to 15 residues. Source material: peripheral blood. This receptor was identified in a woman aged 45-59 years with acute or convalescent COVID-19. This sequence joins TRBV6-5 and TRBJ1-4; 8 nucleotides line up with TRBD1. DNA of the CDR3: TGTGCCAGCACCGATACAGGGGGAAATAATGAAAAACTGTTTTTT. Protein sequence: CASTDTGGNNEKLFF.